Listed below are T cell receptor beta chains from one sample, sequenced in a study of shared clonotypes between healthy human individuals. Clones were sequenced by immunoSEQ multiplex PCR, and TCRdb holds only the in-frame ones, with some missing. The data hold hundreds of thousands of clones, with over 65% observed a single time. Sequenced sample: memory CD4+ T cells sorted from blood. The source is a young woman in good health. Both conserved end residues are part of each CDR3. Each record gives: CDR3 protein, CDR3 DNA, J gene, CDR3 length, V gene, clone size, D gene. D genes are given only for firm matches. Clone sizes are given selectively: once, few, many, or a class where the clone is expanded.

CDR3 protein: CAITHDAAGYYGYTF
CDR3 DNA: TGTGCCATCACTCACGATGCGGCGGGTTACTATGGCTACACCTTC
J gene: TRBJ1-2
CDR3 length: 15
V gene: TRBV10-3
clone size: .
D gene: .

CDR3 protein: CASTAQPMNKRELFF
CDR3 DNA: TGTGCCAGTACCGCCCAACCAATGAACAAAAGGGAGCTGTTTTTT
J gene: TRBJ2-2
CDR3 length: 15
V gene: TRBV19
clone size: .
D gene: .

CDR3 protein: CASSLTGLAEPYNEQFF
CDR3 DNA: TGTGCCAGCAGCTTAACGGGACTAGCGGAGCCCTACAATGAGCAGTTCTTC
J gene: TRBJ2-1
CDR3 length: 17
V gene: TRBV7-3
clone size: .
D gene: TRBD2

CDR3 protein: CASSPTSGVYEQYF
CDR3 DNA: TGTGCCAGCAGCCCCACTAGCGGGGTATACGAGCAGTACTTC
J gene: TRBJ2-7
CDR3 length: 14
V gene: TRBV7-2
clone size: .
D gene: TRBD2

CDR3 protein: CASSYNIGSKNEKLFF
CDR3 DNA: TGTGCCAGCAGTTACAATATCGGGTCGAAAAATGAAAAACTGTTTTTT
J gene: TRBJ1-4
CDR3 length: 16
V gene: TRBV6-5
clone size: .
D gene: .

CDR3 protein: CASSLWGLDTEAFF
CDR3 DNA: TGTGCCAGCAGCTTGTGGGGGCTCGACACTGAAGCTTTCTTT
J gene: TRBJ1-1
CDR3 length: 14
V gene: TRBV11-2
clone size: .
D gene: .

CDR3 protein: CATGPYNQPQHF
CDR3 DNA: TGTGCCACCGGACCGTACAATCAGCCCCAGCATTTT
J gene: TRBJ1-5
CDR3 length: 12
V gene: TRBV19
clone size: once
D gene: .

CDR3 protein: CASSFMRLSYNEQFF
CDR3 DNA: TGTGCCAGCAGTTTTATGAGACTTTCATACAATGAGCAGTTCTTC
J gene: TRBJ2-1
CDR3 length: 15
V gene: TRBV28
clone size: .
D gene: .

CDR3 protein: CASSPAELQAFF
CDR3 DNA: TGTGCCAGCTCACCGGCAGAGTTACAAGCTTTCTTT
J gene: TRBJ1-1
CDR3 length: 12
V gene: TRBV18
clone size: few
D gene: .

CDR3 protein: CASSNPTWYQETQYF
CDR3 DNA: TGTGCCAGCAGCAACCCGACCTGGTACCAAGAGACCCAGTACTTC
J gene: TRBJ2-5
CDR3 length: 15
V gene: TRBV9
clone size: .
D gene: .

CDR3 protein: CASSSGQIPQETQYF
CDR3 DNA: TGTGCCAGCAGCTCGGGACAGATCCCCCAAGAGACCCAGTACTTC
J gene: TRBJ2-5
CDR3 length: 15
V gene: TRBV7-2
clone size: .
D gene: TRBD1

CDR3 protein: CAISLRDRPNTGELFF
CDR3 DNA: TGTGCCATCAGTCTTAGGGACCGACCGAACACCGGGGAGCTGTTTTTT
J gene: TRBJ2-2
CDR3 length: 16
V gene: TRBV10-3
clone size: once
D gene: .

CDR3 protein: CASSSNRGKFDNEQFF
CDR3 DNA: TGTGCCAGCAGTTCAAACAGGGGGAAATTCGACAATGAGCAGTTCTTC
J gene: TRBJ2-1
CDR3 length: 16
V gene: TRBV11-2
clone size: medium-sized
D gene: TRBD1

CDR3 protein: CASSVTPGGQLTGELFF
CDR3 DNA: TGTGCCAGCAGCGTCACCCCCGGGGGTCAGCTAACCGGGGAGCTGTTTTTT
J gene: TRBJ2-2
CDR3 length: 17
V gene: TRBV9
clone size: .
D gene: .